Detailed here is one T cell receptor beta chain. Its specificity is not known. The treatment denotes: oral pan-JAK inhibitor, 5-10 mg twice daily. Peripheral blood and lesional scalp punch biopsies were taken from alopecia areata patients. This specimen belongs to a study of CD8+ T cells in alopecia areata. Looking at the study overall: Severity of treated patients was scored by affected scalp percentage. Notes on the study in general: TCR sharing across patients was less clear than in mice, possibly HLA-related. Normal skin's resident alphabeta T cells are also sequenced in scalp samples.

Isolated RNA was reverse transcribed into cDNA used as the sequencing template. Sequencing used immunoSEQ multiplex PCR; TCRdb keeps in-frame clones, though not all of them. This table has 200,000 or so clones, around 43% appearing once. The clonotype comes from a human donor with alopecia areata. The sequencing used CD4+ T cells sorted from blood, collected around week 36, from a patient treated with tofacitinib.

CDR3 sequence (DNA): TGTGCCAGCGGCGGGACCCACTATCAGCAGTTCTTC. Amino acids: CASGGTHYQQFF. This rearrangement joins TRBV28 to TRBJ2-1; D perhaps matches TRBD2 (6 bases). Germline V lookup: CDR1 MDHEN, CDR2 SYDVKM. V lost 8 bases to trimming and J lost 11 bases, with 16 bases between them. This CDR3 has 12 residues.